One sample yielded the 16 T cell receptor beta chains listed below, sequenced in a study of T cell repertoires in cytomegalovirus infection. Antigens of these TCRs are unknown. TCRdb independently ran MiXCR on the reads; one entry per CDR3 protein. In the table there are around 900,000 distinct CDR3 sequences, about 33% of which are singletons. The sequenced sample was cultured CD8+ T cells from PBMCs, obtained from culture after CMV antigen stimulation. The receptors derive from a human donor in good health (CMV status not recorded). Some clones in this sample may be carry-over from other donors' samples.

This clonotype was observed a few times. This chain connects TRBV7-6 to TRBJ2-7; 8 bases line up with TRBD1. The junction had 6 bases not matched to a gene; V was cut back by 9 bases and J by 2 bases. There are 13 residues in the CDR3. CDR1 is SGHVS, CDR2 FNYEAQ, per germline. Here the CDR3 DNA reads TGTGCCAGTGGGCACAGGGGGGCCTACGAGCAGTACTTC. Protein sequence: CASGHRGAYEQYF.

This clonotype has just a few counts. This chain connects TRBV28 to TRBJ2-2, with 7 bases aligning to TRBD1. V was pared by 4 bases and J by 4 bases, with 9 bases of the junction left unmatched. The CDR3 covers 16 residues. Germline assignment: CDR1 MDHEN and CDR2 SYDVKM. CDR3 loop: CASSSGKRGRTGELFF. The CDR3 DNA sequence: TGTGCCAGCAGTTCGGGCAAAAGGGGGCGCACCGGGGAGCTGTTTTTT.

This chain joins TRBV4-1 and TRBJ2-7; D gene unclear. Germline-derived CDR1 and CDR2 are MGHRA and YSYEKL. The CDR3 loop spans 15 amino acids. Trimming cost V 6 bases and J 3 bases, with 18 bases left between them. The CDR3 nucleotides read TGCGCCAGCAGTCCCTCAGTGGGTGGCCTCTACGAGCAGTACTTC. Translating it yields CASSPSVGGLYEQYF.

About this clonotype: A single base separates this from a much larger clone, so it may be a read error. The chain has TRBV7-9 and TRBJ2-1, with TRBD2 matching 7 bases. Germline CDR1 reads SEHNR; CDR2 reads FQNEAQ (reference sequence). The CDR3 sequence is 12 residues long. The CDR3 nucleotides are TGTACCAGCAGCCCCCGGGGGGAGGAGCAGTTCTTC. Translating it yields CTSSPRGEEQFF. Drawing the rest from reference TRBV7-9 and TRBJ2-1, the complete variable domain is DTGVSQNPRHKITKRGQNVTFRCDPISEHNRLYWYRQTLGQGPEFLTYFQNEAQLEKSRLLSDRFSAERPKGSFSTLEIQRTEQGDSAMYLCTSSPRGEEQFFGPGTRLTVL.

The V call is TRBV28, the J call TRBJ2-7; TRBD2 matches at 7 bases. V shed 5 bases, J shed 0 bases, and the junction held 10 bases outside the gene matches. Germline CDR1 reads MDHEN; CDR2 reads SYDVKM. The CDR3 totals 16 residues. The CDR3 protein is CASSPMGAGNSYEQYV. CDR3 nucleotide sequence: TGTGCCAGCAGTCCCATGGGAGCGGGGAACTCCTACGAGCAGTACGTC.

This clonotype was found a few times. J is TRBJ2-7 and V is TRBV7-9, with 7 nucleotides matching TRBD1. CDR3 length equals 15 residues. Germline V gene data show CDR1 as SEHNR and CDR2 as FQNEAQ (reference sequence). V shed 5 bases, J shed 1 base, and the junction held 8 bases outside the gene matches. DNA for the CDR3: TGTGCCAGCAGCCAATTGGGGACAGCGTCCTACGAGCAGTACTTC. Its translation is CASSQLGTASYEQYF.

In its sample, this clonotype was seen many times. The chain combines TRBV7-2 with TRBJ2-3, with 7 bases lining up with TRBD2. The germline CDR1 and CDR2 sequences are SGHTA and FQGNSA. Trimming took 5 bases from V and 6 from J; bases not matched to a gene: 11. The CDR3 sequence is 15 residues long. CDR3 sequence reads: CASSPRRGFRDTQYF. DNA of the CDR3: TGTGCCAGCAGCCCTCGGCGGGGGTTCAGGGATACGCAGTATTTT.

This chain uses TRBV6-2 or TRBV6-3 with TRBJ2-7; D possibly corresponds to TRBD1 (5 bases). Trimming left V 5 bases short and J 2 bases short, with 13 bases between. The CDR3 runs to 14 residues. Germline V gene sequence: CDR1 MNHEY, CDR2 SVGEGT. This chain's CDR3 is CASSDLKGTYEQYV. CDR3 nucleotides: TGTGCCAGCAGTGACCTCAAGGGGACCTACGAGCAGTACGTC.

This clonotype was seen a few times. The rearrangement joins TRBV28 to TRBJ2-5, with TRBD2 as a possible D gene (6 bases). This CDR3 has 13 amino acids. CDR1 is MDHEN, CDR2 SYDVKM, per germline. V shed 6 bases and J shed 5 bases, with 13 bases lying between them. CDR3 sequence reads: CASRPRLEETQYF. CDR3 nucleotides: TGTGCCAGCAGGCCCCGACTAGAGGAGACCCAGTACTTC.

The CDR3 sequence: CASSEGLGEGNQPQHF. The CDR3 nucleotides read TGTGCCAGCAGTGAAGGGCTGGGCGAAGGTAATCAGCCCCAGCATTTT. V gene TRBV6-1 combines with J gene TRBJ1-5; no reliable D call. The V end lost 1 base, the J end lost 4 bases, and 14 bases lay between the germline ends. CDR3 length: 16 amino acids. The germline V gene encodes CDR1 MNHNS and CDR2 SASEGT.

The chain uses TRBV4-1 and TRBJ1-1; TRBD1 matches 8 bases. CDR1 MGHRA and CDR2 YSYEKL come from the germline V gene. V was clipped by 0 bases and J by 1 base; unmatched bases: 10. The CDR3 totals 18 residues. The CDR3 loop reads CASSQEPDPGGWNTEAFF. The CDR3 bases are TGCGCCAGCAGCCAAGAACCTGACCCAGGGGGCTGGAACACTGAAGCTTTCTTT.

The chain combines TRBV5-1 with TRBJ1-2; 7 bases match TRBD1. V was pared by 3 bases and J by 4 bases, with 6 bases of the junction left unmatched. CDR3 size: 14 residues. Germline V gene lookup returns CDR1 SGHRS and CDR2 YFSETQ. The CDR3 sequence: CASSSGTDLYGYTF. The CDR3 nucleotides read TGCGCCAGCAGCTCCGGGACAGATCTCTATGGCTACACCTTC.

V gene TRBV7-6 combines with J gene TRBJ2-7; D might be TRBD1 (5 bases). CDR1 is SGHVS, CDR2 FNYEAQ, per germline. CDR3 length: 15 residues. The ends were cut back, 5 bases at V and 4 bases at J, with 18 bases in the middle. As DNA, the CDR3 is TGTGCCAGCAGCCAGGGTGACAGAGCTACGTACGAGCAGTACTTC. It specifies CASSQGDRATYEQYF. Complete variable domain (other parts from reference TRBV7-6 and TRBJ2-7): GAGVSQSPRYKVTKRGQDVALRCDPISGHVSLYWYRQALGQGPEFLTYFNYEAQQDKSGLPNDRFSAERPEGSISTLTIQRTEQRDSAMYRCASSQGDRATYEQYFGPGTRLTVT.

In its sample, this clonotype was seen a few times. The chain has TRBV10-3 and TRBJ1-1; D gene unclear. The CDR3 runs 13 residues. V was pared by 2 bases and J by 1 base, with 5 bases between. Germline-derived CDR1 and CDR2 are ENHRY and SYGVKD. CDR3 in amino acids: CAISEGANTEAFF. The CDR3 region has the DNA TGTGCCATCAGTGAGGGAGCGAACACTGAAGCTTTCTTT.

This clonotype was picked up a small number of times. V and J are TRBV6-2 or TRBV6-3 and TRBJ2-2, with a possible D match to TRBD1 (5 bases). V lost 0 bases and J 3 bases, leaving 11 bases between the germline ends. From germline, CDR1 is MNHEY and CDR2 SVGEGT. The CDR3 sequence is 16 residues long. CDR3 in DNA: TGTGCCAGCAGTTACTCGCTCAGGGTCGACACCGGGGAGCTGTTTTTT. The encoded protein is CASSYSLRVDTGELFF.

This chain connects TRBV7-2 to TRBJ2-1; 8 bases are a match to TRBD2. V shed 6 bases, J shed 2 bases, and the junction held 0 bases outside the gene matches. Germline loops: CDR1 SGHTA, CDR2 FQGNSA. The CDR3 totals 13 residues. The CDR3 DNA follows: TGTGCCAGCAGGGGACTAGCCTACAATGAGCAGTTCTTC. Protein product: CASRGLAYNEQFF.